Listed below are T cell receptor beta chains from one sample, sequenced in a study of identical twins. TCRdb independently ran MiXCR on the 5' RACE reads; one entry per CDR3 protein. The data contain approximately 890,000 distinct CDR3 sequences, about 12% of them singletons. The same sample was also studied in work on yellow fever vaccine responses in identical twins.

Sequenced sample: PBMCs. The receptors here all came from a woman younger than 35 in good health. CDR3s include the opening cysteine and the closing phenylalanine or tryptophan. The order of the fields is J gene, clone size, D gene, V gene, CDR3 DNA, CDR3 protein. A D gene is named only where the DNA matches it firmly. Clone size is shown for a subset of rows, as once, few, many or a class of expanded clone.

J gene: TRBJ2-1; clone size: few; D gene: -; V gene: TRBV28; CDR3 DNA: TGTGCCAGCAGAGTCTTTACTAGCTCCTACAATGAGCAGTTCTTC; CDR3 protein: CASRVFTSSYNEQFF
J gene: TRBJ2-2; clone size: few; D gene: TRBD2; V gene: TRBV6-1; CDR3 DNA: TGTGCCAGCAGGGCGACTAGCGGGGGACACACCGGGGAGCTGTTTTTT; CDR3 protein: CASRATSGGHTGELFF
J gene: TRBJ2-4; clone size: -; D gene: TRBD1; V gene: TRBV7-8; CDR3 DNA: TGTGCCAGCAGCACCCACCGGACAGGGGAACTAGCCAAAAACATTCAGTACTTC; CDR3 protein: CASSTHRTGELAKNIQYF
J gene: TRBJ1-1; clone size: -; D gene: TRBD1; V gene: TRBV6-1; CDR3 DNA: TGTGCCAGCAGTCAGGGGGCGCATGAAGCTTTCTTT; CDR3 protein: CASSQGAHEAFF
J gene: TRBJ1-1; clone size: many; D gene: -; V gene: TRBV20-1; CDR3 DNA: TGCAGTGCCAAGGAGTGGGCTGAAGCTTTCTTT; CDR3 protein: CSAKEWAEAFF
J gene: TRBJ1-4; clone size: many; D gene: -; V gene: TRBV6-5; CDR3 DNA: TGTGCCAGCAGTTACGTTTCGCCTCCGAGCATGAATGAAAAACTGTTTTTT; CDR3 protein: CASSYVSPPSMNEKLFF
J gene: TRBJ2-3; clone size: -; D gene: TRBD1; V gene: TRBV7-9; CDR3 DNA: TGTGCCAGCAGCCCCAGGGACAGCCATACGCAGTATTTT; CDR3 protein: CASSPRDSHTQYF
J gene: TRBJ2-1; clone size: few; D gene: TRBD2; V gene: TRBV6-1; CDR3 DNA: TGTGCCACAGGGACCGGGGGGAGTGGTCACAATGAGCAGTTCTTC; CDR3 protein: CATGTGGSGHNEQFF
J gene: TRBJ2-7; clone size: -; D gene: -; V gene: TRBV28; CDR3 DNA: TGTGCCAGCAGTCCACCTGACAGGTTTAGCGAGCAGTACTTC; CDR3 protein: CASSPPDRFSEQYF
J gene: TRBJ2-1; clone size: few; D gene: -; V gene: TRBV11-1; CDR3 DNA: TGTGCCAGCAGCTTAGTTGGTTCGGGTCTAGCGCGGGACAACAATGAGCAGTTCTTC; CDR3 protein: CASSLVGSGLARDNNEQFF
J gene: TRBJ2-5; clone size: few; D gene: TRBD2; V gene: TRBV3-1; CDR3 DNA: TGTGCCAGCAGCCACCGACTAGCGGGGAACCAAGAGACCCAGTACTTC; CDR3 protein: CASSHRLAGNQETQYF
J gene: TRBJ1-1; clone size: -; D gene: -; V gene: TRBV10-3; CDR3 DNA: TGTGCCACCGGGACAAGTAGGAACACTGAAGCTTTCTTT; CDR3 protein: CATGTSRNTEAFF
J gene: TRBJ2-5; clone size: -; D gene: -; V gene: TRBV5-1; CDR3 DNA: TGCGCCAGCAGCGCGGGACAGTACCAAGAGACCCAGTACTTC; CDR3 protein: CASSAGQYQETQYF
J gene: TRBJ1-5; clone size: many; D gene: -; V gene: TRBV15; CDR3 DNA: TGTGCCACCAGCATTGGGCCCCAGCATTTT; CDR3 protein: CATSIGPQHF
J gene: TRBJ2-3; clone size: many; D gene: TRBD2; V gene: TRBV12-3/TRBV12-4; CDR3 DNA: TGTGCCAGCAGGCCCGGGACTAGCGGTACAGATACGCAGTATTTT; CDR3 protein: CASRPGTSGTDTQYF
J gene: TRBJ1-4; clone size: -; D gene: TRBD1; V gene: TRBV11-1; CDR3 DNA: TGTGCCAGCAGCTTACCAGCGGGAGGACAGGGGGCAACTAATGAAAAACTGTTTTTT; CDR3 protein: CASSLPAGGQGATNEKLFF
J gene: TRBJ2-3; clone size: few; D gene: TRBD1; V gene: TRBV5-8; CDR3 DNA: TGTGCCAGCAGCCCCATAAGGGGGCCAGATACGCAGTATTTT; CDR3 protein: CASSPIRGPDTQYF
J gene: TRBJ1-5; clone size: few; D gene: -; V gene: TRBV5-6; CDR3 DNA: TGTGCCAGCAGCTTGGGTCTCGGCGGTCAGCCCCAGCATTTT; CDR3 protein: CASSLGLGGQPQHF